This passage covers 10 T cell receptor beta chains from one sample sequenced in a study of blood T cell repertoires in COVID-19. Generated by immunoSEQ multiplex PCR, the TCRdb table keeps only in-frame clones and is missing some. The table includes approximately 75,000 clones, 80% to 95% detected once. What was sequenced was peripheral blood. Every receptor here comes from a human donor in a cohort sampled during active COVID-19.

The CDR3 here is CASSQVRGILDTQYF. The CDR3 nucleotides are TGTGCCAGCAGCCAAGTGCGGGGCATCCTAGATACGCAGTATTTT. J is TRBJ2-3 and V is TRBV3-1 (or the pseudogene TRBV3-2); TRBD2 might be the D (6 bases). Germline lookup yields CDR1 LGHDT and CDR2 YNNKEL (reference sequence). The germline V and J ends were trimmed by 1 base and 5 bases, with 13 bases remaining between them. This CDR3 spans 15 amino acids.

The chain has TRBV7-8 and TRBJ1-3; TRBD1 agrees at 9 bases. Germline loops: CDR1 SGHVS, CDR2 FQNEAQ. The CDR3 is 15 amino acids. V trimming: 6 bases; J trimming: 6 bases; junction bases outside the gene matches: 9. The DNA of the CDR3 is TGTGCCAGCAGGGCCGGACAGGGGCTCCCAAACACCATATATTTT. Amino acid sequence: CASRAGQGLPNTIYF.

The chain carries TRBV12-3 or TRBV12-4 and TRBJ1-6; D remains unclear. V was trimmed by 3 bases and J by 9 bases, leaving 6 bases between them. This CDR3 is built from 12 residues. CDR3 coding DNA: TGTGCCAGCAGTTTGGTAGTTTCACCCCTCCACTTT. This gives the protein CASSLVVSPLHF.

The rearrangement joins TRBV7-9 to TRBJ1-4, with TRBD1 matching 11 bases. Germline values: CDR1 SEHNR, CDR2 FQNEAQ (reference sequence). The V segment lost 3 bases and the J segment 4 bases; nucleotides outside the gene matches: 1. The CDR3 spans 15 residues. As DNA, the CDR3 is TGTGCCAGCAGCTTGGACAGGGGGCATAATGAAAAACTGTTTTTT. It encodes CASSLDRGHNEKLFF.

The chain links TRBV10-3 to TRBJ1-1; 8 bases are shared with TRBD1. The germline V gene encodes CDR1 ENHRY and CDR2 SYGVKD. The junction had 4 bases not matched to a gene; V was cut back by 4 bases and J by 6 bases. The CDR3 covers 13 residues. The CDR3 spells CAISAEQGAEAFF. The CDR3 DNA reads TGTGCCATCAGTGCAGAACAGGGGGCTGAAGCTTTCTTT.

The chain employs TRBV5-6 and TRBJ1-6, with D unclear. CDR1 SGHDT and CDR2 YYEEEE come from the germline V gene. Trimming removed 1 base at V and 0 bases at J, with 8 bases between. CDR3 length: 16 amino acids. CDR3 nucleotide sequence: TGTGCCAGCAGCTTGCCCTGGAGCTCCTATAATTCACCCCTCCACTTT. It yields the protein CASSLPWSSYNSPLHF.

A single count supports this clone. The chain employs TRBV30 and TRBJ2-6; D perhaps matches TRBD1 (6 bases). The CDR3 is 14 amino acids. The germline gives CDR1 GTSNPN, CDR2 SVGIG (reference sequence). With 5 bases removed from V and 3 bases from J, the gap between germline ends came to 11 bases. The CDR3 sequence: CAWEDSYGANVLTF. The CDR3, as DNA: TGTGCCTGGGAGGACAGCTATGGGGCCAACGTCCTGACTTTC.

This chain uses TRBV10-3 with TRBJ2-5; 10 bases line up with TRBD2. CDR1 and CDR2 from the germline V gene are ENHRY and SYGVKD. The CDR3 consists of 19 residues. J gave up 3 bases and V 0 bases, and 13 bases lay outside the gene matches. In nucleotides, the CDR3 is TGTGCCATCAGTGAGTCGGGTCTAGCGGGGGTTTCCCCGAAAGAGACCCAGTACTTC. This sequence encodes CAISESGLAGVSPKETQYF.

This CDR3 is CASSLAQGRNSNTEAFF. CDR3 nucleotides: TGCGCCAGCAGCTTGGCTCAGGGCCGAAACTCGAACACTGAAGCTTTCTTT. This chain links TRBV5-1 with TRBJ1-1, with D tentatively TRBD1 (5 bases). This CDR3 spans 17 amino acids. The germline V gene has CDR1 SGHRS and CDR2 YFSETQ. V was pared by 0 bases and J by 1 base, with 16 bases between.

The rearrangement uses TRBV24-1 and TRBJ1-4; D is perhaps TRBD1 (5 bases). This CDR3 spans 12 amino acids. Germline V CDR1 and CDR2: KGHDR, SFDVKD. V lost 3 bases to trimming and J lost 7 bases, with 5 bases between them. The CDR3 region is CATSDTGEKLFF. Written as DNA, the CDR3 is TGTGCCACCAGTGATACAGGTGAAAAACTGTTTTTT.